The T cell receptor beta chain described here comes from a study of T cell repertoires in ileal Crohn's disease. Overall study findings and caveats: Sorted CD8 T cells held more high-frequency clones than CD4.

TCRB immunosequencing input was about 0.55 micrograms of biopsy DNA per sample. Only in-frame clones appear in the TCRdb table, and some are missing; sequencing was by immunoSEQ multiplex PCR. The table has fewer than 10,000 clones, about 84% seen once; the top ten hold about 13%. Looked up from germline, CDR1 is SGHRS and CDR2 is YFSETQ. V lost 0 bases to trimming and J lost 5 bases, with 7 bases between them. This CDR3 spans 13 amino acids. This clone was seen more than once but under ten times. Its antigen is unknown. The TCR sequence derives from an adult with Crohn's disease. J is TRBJ2-3 and V is TRBV5-1, with D unclear. Specimen: ileal tissue. This chain's CDR3 is CASSLGLIDTQYF. In DNA, the CDR3 is TGCGCCAGCAGCTTGGGGCTTATAGATACGCAGTATTTT.